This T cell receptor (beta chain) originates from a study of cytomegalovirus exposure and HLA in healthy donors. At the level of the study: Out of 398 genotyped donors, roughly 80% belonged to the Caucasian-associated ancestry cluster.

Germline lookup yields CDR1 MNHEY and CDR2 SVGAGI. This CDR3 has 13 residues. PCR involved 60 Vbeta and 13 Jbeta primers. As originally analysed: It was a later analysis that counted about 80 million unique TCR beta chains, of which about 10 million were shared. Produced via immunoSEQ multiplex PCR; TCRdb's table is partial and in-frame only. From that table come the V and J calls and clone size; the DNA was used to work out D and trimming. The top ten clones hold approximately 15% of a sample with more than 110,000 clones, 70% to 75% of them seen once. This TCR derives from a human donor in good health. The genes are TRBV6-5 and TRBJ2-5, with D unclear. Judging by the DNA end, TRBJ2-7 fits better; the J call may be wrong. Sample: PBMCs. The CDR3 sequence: CASSYSKEYEQYF. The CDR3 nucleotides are TGTGCCAGCAGTTACTCGAAGGAGTACGAGCAGTACTTC.